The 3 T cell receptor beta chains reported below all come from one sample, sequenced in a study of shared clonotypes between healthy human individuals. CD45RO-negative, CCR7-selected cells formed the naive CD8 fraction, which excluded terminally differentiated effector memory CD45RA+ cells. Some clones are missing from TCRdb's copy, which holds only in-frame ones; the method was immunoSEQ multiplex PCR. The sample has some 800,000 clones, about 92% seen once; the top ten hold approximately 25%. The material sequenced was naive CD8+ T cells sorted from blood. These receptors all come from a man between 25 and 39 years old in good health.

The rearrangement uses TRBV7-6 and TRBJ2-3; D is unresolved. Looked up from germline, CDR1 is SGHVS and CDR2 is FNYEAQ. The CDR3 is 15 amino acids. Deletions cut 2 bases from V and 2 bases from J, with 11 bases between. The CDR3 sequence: CASSLSPGSTDTQYF. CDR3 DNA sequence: TGTGCCAGCAGCTTAAGCCCCGGTTCCACAGATACGCAGTATTTT.

The CDR3: CSVGDRGSRKPQHF. The CDR3 coding sequence is TGCAGCGTTGGGGACAGGGGATCTCGGAAGCCCCAGCATTTT. The chain employs TRBV29-1 and TRBJ1-5; 10 bases are a match to TRBD1. The CDR3 sequence is 14 residues long. Germline trimming cut 4 bases from V and 8 bases from J; bases unmatched to any gene: 8. Germline CDR1 reads SQVTM; CDR2 reads ANQGSEA.

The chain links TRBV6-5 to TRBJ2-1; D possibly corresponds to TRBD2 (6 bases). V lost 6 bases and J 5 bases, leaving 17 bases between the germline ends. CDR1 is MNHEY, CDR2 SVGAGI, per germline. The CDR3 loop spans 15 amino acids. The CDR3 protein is CASSQTSEGDNEQFF. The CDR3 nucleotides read TGTGCCAGCAGCCAGACTAGTGAGGGAGACAATGAGCAGTTCTTC.